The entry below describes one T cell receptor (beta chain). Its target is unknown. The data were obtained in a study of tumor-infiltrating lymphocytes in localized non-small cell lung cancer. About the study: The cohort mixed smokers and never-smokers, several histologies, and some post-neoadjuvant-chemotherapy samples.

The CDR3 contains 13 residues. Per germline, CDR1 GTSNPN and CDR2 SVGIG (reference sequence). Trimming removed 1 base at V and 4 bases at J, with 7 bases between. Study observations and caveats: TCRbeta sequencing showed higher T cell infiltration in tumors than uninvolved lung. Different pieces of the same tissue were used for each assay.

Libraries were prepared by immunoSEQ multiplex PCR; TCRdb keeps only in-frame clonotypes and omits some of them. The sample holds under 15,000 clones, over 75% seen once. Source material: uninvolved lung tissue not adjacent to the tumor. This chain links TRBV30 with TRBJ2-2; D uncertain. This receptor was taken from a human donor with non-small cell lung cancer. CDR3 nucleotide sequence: TGTGCCTGGAGTGGCCAGATCACCGGGGAGCTGTTTTTT. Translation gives CAWSGQITGELFF.